A single sample gave rise to the 25 T cell receptor beta chains below, sequenced in a study of shared clonotypes between healthy human individuals (dated by TCRdb to the early 2020s). Library creation used the immunoSEQ multiplex PCR assay. TCRdb retrieved this table from immuneACCESS and kept in-frame rearrangements only. Not all clones are present; in checked studies, unresolved V genes account for under half, and no reason is known for the remainder. The sample records about 2 million clones, 90% to 95% of which are singletons. The ten largest clones add up to 0.1% to 0.15% of the sample. Sequencing was performed on naive CD4+ T cells sorted from blood. The meaning of the sample's cell subset or site label: CD45RA+ positively selected. Receptors were obtained from a man aged 18 to 35 in good health.

This clone occurred once. The gene calls are TRBV9 and TRBJ2-2; TRBD2 matches at 8 bases. Germline-derived CDR1 and CDR2 are SGDLS and YYNGEE. V dropped 3 bases and J dropped 4; count of bases not matched to a gene: 2. The CDR3 totals 14 residues. CDR3 sequence reads: CASSGGTSTGELFF. The DNA for the CDR3 is TGTGCCAGCAGCGGTGGGACTAGCACCGGGGAGCTGTTTTTT.

This rearrangement joins TRBV7-9 to TRBJ1-4, with D unresolved. From germline, CDR1 is SEHNR and CDR2 FQNEAQ (reference sequence). V lost 10 bases to trimming and J lost 6 bases, with 12 bases between them. The CDR3 is 12 residues long. This CDR3 is CAILETDEKLFF. The CDR3 DNA is TGTGCCATCCTTGAAACCGATGAAAAACTGTTTTTT.

The gene calls are TRBV30 and TRBJ1-1; 7 bases map to TRBD1. The V and J ends lost 2 bases and 5 bases, in that order; junction bases with no gene match: 5. Germline CDR1 is GTSNPN and CDR2 is SVGIG (reference sequence). The CDR3 contains 13 residues. The DNA for the CDR3 is TGTGCCTGGAGTCCCGCGGACAGGACTGAAGCTTTCTTT. This codes for CAWSPADRTEAFF.

The chain has TRBV5-1 and TRBJ2-1; D unclear. The CDR3 has 12 amino acids. V lost 3 bases, J lost 9 bases, and 10 bases lay in between. Germline values: CDR1 SGHRS, CDR2 YFSETQ. As DNA, the CDR3 is TGCGCCAGCAGCTACCAGGTGGGTGAGCAGTTCTTC. It translates to CASSYQVGEQFF.

The V gene is TRBV27, the J gene TRBJ2-2; D not resolved. CDR3 length: 13 amino acids. Per the germline V gene, CDR1 is MNHEY and CDR2 is SMNVEV (reference sequence). V was clipped by 5 bases and J by 3 bases, with 7 bases between them. This chain's CDR3 is CASSPRDTGELFF. CDR3 bases: TGTGCCAGCAGTCCTCGTGACACCGGGGAGCTGTTTTTT.

This clone was counted a single time. Here the CDR3 DNA reads TGTGCCAGCAGCCAAGCCAGGGCGAGCACAGATACGCAGTATTTT. This translates into CASSQARASTDTQYF. J is TRBJ2-3 and V is TRBV14; D is perhaps TRBD1 (5 bases). This CDR3 has 15 residues. CDR1 is SGHDN, CDR2 FVKESK, per germline. V lost 1 base to trimming and J lost 0 bases, with 8 bases between them. Variable domain in full (rest from reference TRBV14 and TRBJ2-3): EAGVTQFPSHSVIEKGQTVTLRCDPISGHDNLYWYRRVMGKEIKFLLHFVKESKQDESGMPNNRFLAERTGGTYSTLKVQPAELEDSGVYFCASSQARASTDTQYFGPGTRLTVL.

This sequence joins TRBV7-2 and TRBJ2-2; D gene ambiguous. The CDR3 spans 14 residues. Germline lookup yields CDR1 SGHTA and CDR2 FQGNSA. The V end lost 5 bases, the J end lost 6 bases, and 13 bases lay between the germline ends. The CDR3 here is CASSLAMLSGELFF. CDR3 DNA: TGTGCCAGCAGCCTCGCCATGCTGTCCGGGGAGCTGTTTTTT.

The table lists this clone with a count of one. For the CDR3, the DNA is TGTGCCATCAGCCCCCCCCAGCCTGGAAACACCATATATTTT. It is translated as CAISPPQPGNTIYF. The chain employs TRBV10-3 and TRBJ1-3; no reliable D call. CDR3 length: 14 residues. Germline loops: CDR1 ENHRY, CDR2 SYGVKD. The V end lost 6 bases, the J end lost 2 bases, and 11 bases lay between the germline ends.

This CDR3 is CASPGTTGELFF. CDR3 sequence (DNA): TGTGCCAGTCCCGGGACTACCGGGGAGCTGTTTTTT. The genes are TRBV6-1 and TRBJ2-2, with D tentatively TRBD2 (6 bases). The germline gives CDR1 MNHNS, CDR2 SASEGT. Trimming removed 9 bases from V and 5 bases from J, with 10 bases in between. The CDR3 consists of 12 residues.

The genes are TRBV5-5 and TRBJ1-2; the D gene is possibly TRBD1 (5 bases). The V gene's germline CDR1 is SGHKS and CDR2 YYEKEE (reference sequence). The V and J ends lost 5 bases and 8 bases respectively, with 16 bases between them. The CDR3 length is 13 residues. The CDR3 region is CASSRTQEVGYTF. DNA for the CDR3: TGTGCCAGCAGTAGGACACAGGAGGTCGGCTACACCTTC.

The chain links TRBV18 to TRBJ2-3; weak D call: TRBD2 (6 bases). CDR3 size: 15 residues. The germline V gene has CDR1 KGHSH and CDR2 LQKENI. V was pared by 3 bases and J by 0 bases, with 10 bases between. The CDR3 nucleotides are TGTGCCAGCTCACCTCACGGGACTAGCACAGATACGCAGTATTTT. It translates to CASSPHGTSTDTQYF.

Of note for this clone: At the DNA level, this CDR3 is encoded by other sequences in the same sample as well. The chain joins TRBV5-1 to TRBJ2-1, with TRBD2 matching 9 bases. With V trimmed by 0 bases and J by 4 bases, 2 bases remained unmatched. Germline CDR1 and CDR2: SGHRS and YFSETQ. The CDR3 is made up of 15 amino acids. This chain's CDR3 is CASSLGLAGYNEQFF. DNA of the CDR3: TGCGCCAGCAGCTTGGGGCTAGCGGGGTACAATGAGCAGTTCTTC.

This chain joins TRBV30 and TRBJ2-3, with 7 bases aligning to TRBD1. The CDR3 length is 13 residues. Looked up from germline, CDR1 is GTSNPN and CDR2 is SVGIG (reference sequence). V shed 4 bases and J 4 bases; nucleotides not matched to a gene: 5. The CDR3 region is CAWMRGPADTQYF. In nucleotides, the CDR3 is TGTGCCTGGATGAGGGGGCCGGCAGATACGCAGTATTTT. Combining the CDR3 with reference TRBV30 and TRBJ2-3 gives the whole variable domain SQTIHQWPATLVQPVGSPLSLECTVEGTSNPNLYWYRQAAGRGLQLLFYSVGIGQISSEVPQNLSASRPQDRQFILSSKKLLLSDSGFYLCAWMRGPADTQYFGPGTRLTVL.

This chain links TRBV5-4 with TRBJ2-2, with TRBD1 as a possible D gene (6 bases). CDR1 is SGHNT, CDR2 YYREEE, per germline (reference sequence). The CDR3 is 16 amino acids. V lost 4 bases to trimming and J lost 3 bases, with 16 bases between them. For the CDR3, the DNA is TGTGCCAGCAGCGTTACCGGGACAAAGGACACCGGGGAGCTGTTTTTT. It encodes CASSVTGTKDTGELFF.

Regarding this clone: Other DNA sequences of this sample code for an identical CDR3. V and J are TRBV4-3 and TRBJ2-7; D gene uncertain. Deletions cut 0 bases from V and 4 bases from J, with 7 bases between. Germline CDR1 LGHNA, CDR2 YSLEER. There are 13 residues in the CDR3. CDR3 bases: TGCGCCAGCAGCCAAGATTTATTGTACGAGCAGTACTTC. Translating gives CASSQDLLYEQYF.

CDR3 in DNA: TGTGCCAGCAGCTTTTTGACAGTGGGCAGTGGCTACACCTTC. It translates to CASSFLTVGSGYTF. This chain links TRBV7-9 with TRBJ1-2, with TRBD1 as a possible D gene (5 bases). Germline V gene sequence: CDR1 SEHNR, CDR2 FQNEAQ (reference sequence). There are 14 residues in the CDR3. V lost 3 bases, J lost 7 bases, and 15 bases lay in between.

The gene calls are TRBV5-4 and TRBJ1-1; 7 nucleotides agree with TRBD1. Germline loops: CDR1 SGHNT, CDR2 YYREEE (reference sequence). The ends lost 2 bases at V and 0 bases at J; junction bases unmatched: 7. CDR3 size: 16 residues. CDR3 amino acids: CASSLRPGQVNTEAFF. CDR3 in DNA: TGTGCCAGCAGCTTACGCCCCGGACAGGTGAACACTGAAGCTTTCTTT.

The V and J genes are TRBV5-6 and TRBJ1-6; D is uncertain. The CDR3 is made up of 14 amino acids. V shed 1 base and J shed 9 bases, with 11 bases lying between them. Germline CDR1 is SGHDT and CDR2 is YYEEEE. This chain's CDR3 is CASSLPQISSPLHF. CDR3 in DNA: TGTGCCAGCAGCTTGCCACAGATAAGTTCACCCCTCCACTTT.

The chain links TRBV7-3 to TRBJ2-5, with D possibly being TRBD1 (5 bases). Germline V gene lookup returns CDR1 SGHTA and CDR2 FQGTGA. The CDR3 has 17 amino acids. V was shortened by 0 bases and J by 3 bases, with 17 bases between the two germline ends. The CDR3 sequence is CASSLTGYRPGEETQYF. CDR3 nucleotide sequence: TGTGCCAGCAGCTTAACTGGTTACAGGCCCGGCGAAGAGACCCAGTACTTC.

The V and J genes are TRBV28 and TRBJ1-2, with D possibly matching TRBD1 (6 bases). The germline gives CDR1 MDHEN, CDR2 SYDVKM. V was pared by 6 bases and J by 7 bases, with 15 bases between. The CDR3 is made up of 13 amino acids. CDR3 DNA: TGTGCCAGCAGCCCCCGGGACATTAGTGGCTACACCTTC. Translation gives CASSPRDISGYTF.

The V and J genes are TRBV19 and TRBJ1-1; the D is unclear. The length of the CDR3 is 13 residues. V dropped 8 bases and J dropped 1 base, with 11 bases sitting between them. Germline CDR1 is LNHDA and CDR2 is SQIVND (reference sequence). CDR3: CASGWTGNTEAFF. For the CDR3, the DNA is TGTGCCAGTGGATGGACGGGGAACACTGAAGCTTTCTTT.

This chain uses TRBV28 with TRBJ1-5, with D unresolved. CDR3 length equals 11 residues. V gave up 6 bases and J gave up 11 bases, with 11 bases separating them. The germline CDR1 and CDR2 sequences are MDHEN and SYDVKM. DNA for the CDR3: TGTGCCAGCAGGCTCCTGGGAGCCCAGCATTTT. This codes for CASRLLGAQHF.

CDR3 nucleotide sequence: TGCGCCAGCAGACCGGGACAGGGTTTGAACACTGAAGCTTTCTTT. This translates into CASRPGQGLNTEAFF. The chain joins TRBV4-1 to TRBJ1-1; 9 nucleotides match TRBD1. The CDR3 runs 15 residues. The V segment lost 6 bases and the J segment 0 bases; nucleotides outside the gene matches: 5. Germline CDR1 is MGHRA and CDR2 is YSYEKL.

This clone was detected once. V and J are TRBV6-1 and TRBJ2-7, with D hard to call. This CDR3 region has 13 residues. Trimming stripped 7 bases from V and 1 base from J, with 11 bases between. Per the germline V gene, CDR1 is MNHNS and CDR2 is SASEGT. CDR3 sequence reads: CASTARLSYEQYF. Here the CDR3 DNA reads TGTGCCAGCACGGCCAGGCTGTCCTACGAGCAGTACTTC.

The genes are TRBV7-9 and TRBJ1-4, with D unresolved. Germline loops: CDR1 SEHNR, CDR2 FQNEAQ (reference sequence). The CDR3 spans 14 residues. V was clipped by 8 bases and J by 4 bases, with 14 bases between them. The CDR3 DNA reads TGTGCCAGCGGACTCGGAGGGAGTAATGAAAAACTGTTTTTT. Translating gives CASGLGGSNEKLFF.